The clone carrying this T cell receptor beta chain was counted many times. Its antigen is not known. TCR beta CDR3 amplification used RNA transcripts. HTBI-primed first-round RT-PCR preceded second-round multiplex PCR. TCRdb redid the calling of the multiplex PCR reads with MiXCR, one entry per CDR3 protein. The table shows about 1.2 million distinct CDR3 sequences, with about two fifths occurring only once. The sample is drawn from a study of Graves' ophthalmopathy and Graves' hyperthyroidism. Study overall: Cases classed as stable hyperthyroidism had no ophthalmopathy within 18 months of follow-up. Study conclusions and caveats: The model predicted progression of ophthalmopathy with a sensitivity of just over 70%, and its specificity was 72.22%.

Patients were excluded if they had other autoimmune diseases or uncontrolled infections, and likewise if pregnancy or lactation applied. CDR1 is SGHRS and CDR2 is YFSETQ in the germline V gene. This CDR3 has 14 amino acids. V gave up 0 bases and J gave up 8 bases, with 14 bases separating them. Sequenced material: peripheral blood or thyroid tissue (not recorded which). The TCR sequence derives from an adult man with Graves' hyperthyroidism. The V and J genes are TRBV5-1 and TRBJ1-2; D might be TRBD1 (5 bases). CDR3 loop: CASSLAGQVDGYTF. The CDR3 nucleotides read TGCGCCAGCAGCTTGGCGGGGCAAGTCGACGGCTACACCTTC. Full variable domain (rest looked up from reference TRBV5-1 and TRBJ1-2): KAGVTQTPRYLIKTRGQQVTLSCSPISGHRSVSWYQQTPGQGLQFLFEYFSETQRNKGNFPGRFSGRQFSNSRSEMNVSTLELGDSALYLCASSLAGQVDGYTFGSGTRLTVV.